This T cell receptor beta chain was sequenced during a study of blood T cell repertoires in COVID-19. Study overall: PBMCs, B-cell-depleted T cells, or T cells provided the cDNA or gDNA that made up the material.

As processed by the authors: How many nucleated cells were present was estimated from reference gene primer amplification. Produced via immunoSEQ multiplex PCR; TCRdb's table is partial and in-frame only. V and J calls plus clone size are reproduced from that table; the DNA served to infer D and trimming. The data contain tens of thousands of clones, roughly 89% of them singletons. V lost 0 bases and J lost 11; bases outside the gene matches: 3. The CDR3 length is 13 residues. Germline V CDR1 and CDR2: LNHNV, YYDKDF (reference sequence). This TCR was recovered from a man aged 25 to 40 with acute or convalescent COVID-19. Sequences were obtained from peripheral blood. The gene calls are TRBV15 and TRBJ2-3, with 9 nucleotides matching TRBD1. The DNA of the CDR3 is TGTGCCACCAGCAGAGATATGGGACAGGGGCAGTATTTT. Amino acid sequence: CATSRDMGQGQYF.